This TCR beta chain originates from a study of cytomegalovirus exposure and HLA in healthy donors. Libraries were prepared by immunoSEQ multiplex PCR; TCRdb keeps only in-frame clonotypes and omits some of them. Of about 50,000 clones in the sample, over 75% were seen once. While the first cohort had fewer than 850 subjects, the donors belonged to the separate validation cohort of roughly 130 subjects. This CDR3 is 15 amino acids long. What was sequenced was PBMCs. The rearrangement links TRBV12-2 to TRBJ2-3; the DNA was not compared with TRBD2, the D call given in the table. TRBV12-2 is a pseudogene locus. This sequence was found in a woman aged 30 to 39 in good health and CMV-seronegative. The CDR3 nucleotides are TGTGCAAGTCGCCGAGCCCGGGGAGGCACAGATACGCAGTATTTT. Amino acid sequence: CASRRARGGTDTQYF.